These T cell receptor beta chains were read from a single sample in a study of post-analysis software for immune sequencing data. TCRdb processed the PCR reads anew with MiXCR; each CDR3 protein has one entry. The sample comprises approximately 400,000 distinct CDR3 sequences, around a third of which are singletons, and around 15% rests with the top ten. Sequencing was carried out using blood. Every receptor here comes from a girl aged 10-17 years with multiple sclerosis. The CDR3 runs from the conserved cysteine through the conserved F or W. The D gene is left open where the match is weak. A clone size is listed for some rows: how often the clone was seen (once, few, many), or a class if it is expanded.

TRBJ2-6,-,TRBV2,TRBD1,TGTGCCAGCAGAAGGGGGCCAAGCTCTGGGGCCAACGTCCTGACTTTC,CASRRGPSSGANVLTF
TRBJ2-7,-,TRBV5-1,-,TGCGCCAGCAGGTCCCAGGTCACCTCCTACGAGCAGTACTTC,CASRSQVTSYEQYF
TRBJ2-7,many,TRBV10-3,TRBD1,TGTGCCATCAACGATTGGGACAGGGCGAGTGAGCAGTACTTC,CAINDWDRASEQYF
TRBJ2-7,few,TRBV6-2/TRBV6-3,TRBD2,TGTGCCAGCAGTGCCGGGACTAGCGGTTCCTACGAGCAGTACTTC,CASSAGTSGSYEQYF
TRBJ2-3,-,TRBV6-5,TRBD2,TGTGCCAGCAGTTATAGCAGCGGGGGTGGCACAGATACGCTGTATTTT,CASSYSSGGGTDTLYF
TRBJ1-6,-,TRBV20-1,-,TGCAGTGCCGTTGAAGGTGATTCACCCCTCCACTTT,CSAVEGDSPLHF
TRBJ2-3,few,TRBV5-6,TRBD2,TGTGCCAGCGCCCGGGAAGCGGGGGTAGAGACGCAGTATTTT,CASAREAGVETQYF
TRBJ1-1,-,TRBV6-2/TRBV6-3,-,TGTGCCAGCAGCTCTCACGGAGCGGGCTCGAGCACTGAAGCTTTCTTT,CASSSHGAGSSTEAFF
TRBJ2-6,few,TRBV7-2,-,TGTGCCAGCAGCTCCTCCGGGGGCCTGCCCATCTCTGGGGCCAACGTCCTGACTTTC,CASSSSGGLPISGANVLTF
TRBJ2-7,-,TRBV10-3,-,TGTGCCATCAGTGACGGCTCCTACGAGCAGTACTTC,CAISDGSYEQYF
TRBJ2-5,many,TRBV7-7,-,TGTGCTAGCAGCCCTTCGGAACAAGAGACCCAGTACTTC,CASSPSEQETQYF
TRBJ2-7,-,TRBV11-2,TRBD1,TGTGCCAGCAGCCCTTCGAACCGGGACAGGGGGCGATCCTACGAGCAGTACTTC,CASSPSNRDRGRSYEQYF
TRBJ2-2,-,TRBV29-1,-,TGCAGCGTTGCACCCGATATCCTTCCGGGGGAGCTGTTTTTT,CSVAPDILPGELFF
TRBJ1-4,few,TRBV6-6,-,TGTGCCAGCGGGGAATCCGCAACTAATGAAAAACTGTTTTTT,CASGESATNEKLFF
TRBJ2-1,-,TRBV9,-,TGTGCCAGCAGCGTCTCAGAGGCTAATGAGCAGTTCTTC,CASSVSEANEQFF
TRBJ1-5,few,TRBV7-8,-,TGTGCCAGCAGCTTAGACTACCGTGGTCAGCCCCAGCATTTT,CASSLDYRGQPQHF
TRBJ2-4,few,TRBV20-1,TRBD2,TGCAGTGCTCCAAGCGGGGCCCTAAACATTCAGTACTTC,CSAPSGALNIQYF
TRBJ2-1,few,TRBV20-1,TRBD2,TGCAGTGCTCAACTAGCGGGGGGGACCTACAATGAGCAGTTCTTC,CSAQLAGGTYNEQFF
TRBJ1-2,many,TRBV20-1,-,TGCAGTGCTAGAGACGGACTGATCTATGGCTACACCTTC,CSARDGLIYGYTF
TRBJ2-2,-,TRBV6-2/TRBV6-3,TRBD1,TGTGCCAGCATTCCGACCGGGACAGGGAAGACCGGGGAGCTGTTTTTT,CASIPTGTGKTGELFF
TRBJ2-1,-,TRBV2,TRBD2,TGTGCCAGTAGCCCTCTAGCGGGGGCATCCTACAATGAGCAGTTCTTC,CASSPLAGASYNEQFF
TRBJ2-3,-,TRBV7-2,-,TGTGCCAGCAGCTTCAACAGGGGGGGCACAGATGCGCAGTATTTT,CASSFNRGGTDAQYF
TRBJ1-1,many,TRBV9,-,TGTGCCAGCAGCGTAGGACAGCACACTGAAGCTTTCTTT,CASSVGQHTEAFF
TRBJ2-1,few,TRBV24-1,-,TGTGCCACCAGTGATCCCCGTGGGGGGAGTCCCTTTTACAATGAGCAGTTCTTC,CATSDPRGGSPFYNEQFF
TRBJ1-2,-,TRBV12-3/TRBV12-4,-,TGTGCCAGCAGTTTAGGATCAGGGACTGGCTACACCTTC,CASSLGSGTGYTF
TRBJ1-4,-,TRBV20-1,TRBD1,TGCAGTGCTAGAGAAAATGGACAGGGGGACGAAAAACTGTTTTTT,CSARENGQGDEKLFF
TRBJ2-1,-,TRBV7-8,TRBD2,TGTGCCAGCAGCCTGTATCTAGCGGGGTTAACCAATGAGCAGTTCTTC,CASSLYLAGLTNEQFF
TRBJ1-2,-,TRBV7-2,-,TGTGCCAGCAGCTTAGTAGAGGGGGGCTATGGCTACACCTTC,CASSLVEGGYGYTF
TRBJ2-7,few,TRBV4-1,-,TGCGCCAGCAGCCAAGAGTCTCGGCGGTCCTACGAGCAGTACTTC,CASSQESRRSYEQYF
TRBJ2-6,once,TRBV20-1,-,TGCAGTGCTAGAGGGGGAATGGATGGGGCCAACGTCCTGACTTTC,CSARGGMDGANVLTF
TRBJ2-1,few,TRBV7-9,-,TGTGCCAGCAGCTTACCCGCTTACAATGAGCAGTTCTTC,CASSLPAYNEQFF
TRBJ2-3,-,TRBV20-1,-,TGCAGTGCTAGTCATCCAGGACAAAGGGTACAAGATACGCAGTATTTT,CSASHPGQRVQDTQYF
TRBJ2-1,-,TRBV30,-,TGTGCCTGGACCGTCCACAATGAGCAGTTCTTC,CAWTVHNEQFF
TRBJ2-6,-,TRBV4-1,-,TGCGCCAGCAGCCGGGACCACCTGCCCGGGGCCAACGTCCTGACTTTC,CASSRDHLPGANVLTF
TRBJ1-1,-,TRBV29-1,TRBD1,TGCAGCGTTGGGGACAGGATCACTGAAGCTTTCTTT,CSVGDRITEAFF
TRBJ2-7,many,TRBV5-1,-,TGCGCCAGCAGCTTGGCCCGCGGGCCGAGCTCCTACGAGCAGTACTTC,CASSLARGPSSYEQYF
TRBJ2-7,-,TRBV19,-,TGTGCCAGTAGTACCAGCAGTCAGGATCCCGAGCAGTACTTC,CASSTSSQDPEQYF
TRBJ2-1,-,TRBV15,TRBD2,TGTGCCACCAGCAGTAGCGGGGGGGCCCATGAGCAGTTCTTC,CATSSSGGAHEQFF
TRBJ2-7,-,TRBV20-1,-,TGCAGTGCTAGAGGTCTAGGCGAGCAGTACTTC,CSARGLGEQYF
TRBJ2-5,-,TRBV5-1,-,TGCGCCAGCAGCTTCGGATGGATCCAAGAGACCCAGTACTTC,CASSFGWIQETQYF
TRBJ2-1,-,TRBV20-1,-,TGCAGTGCTAGTATTGGGTGGGCGCGGACGAATGAGCAGTTCTTC,CSASIGWARTNEQFF
TRBJ2-1,few,TRBV10-3,-,TGTGCCATCAGTGACAGGGCCCCTCCCAATGAGCAGTTCTTC,CAISDRAPPNEQFF
TRBJ2-3,few,TRBV7-9,-,TGTGCCAGCAGCTTCGTATCAGTACCCTCCACAGATACGCAGTATTTT,CASSFVSVPSTDTQYF
TRBJ1-2,-,TRBV6-2/TRBV6-3,-,TGTGCCAGCAGTTACAACGGTGACTATGGCTACACCTTC,CASSYNGDYGYTF
TRBJ1-5,-,TRBV4-1,TRBD1,TGCGCCAGCAGCCAAGTAAGGGACAGGGGGAATCAGCCCCAGCATTTT,CASSQVRDRGNQPQHF
TRBJ1-1,-,TRBV27,-,TGTGCCGGCAGTGATCCTTTTTCGGGTCGCGCCACTGAAGCCTTCTTT,CAGSDPFSGRATEAFF
TRBJ1-2,once,TRBV27,-,TGTGCCAGCGGAACGGACACCATCTCTAACTATGGCTACACCTTC,CASGTDTISNYGYTF
TRBJ2-5,few,TRBV10-3,TRBD2,TGTGCCATCAGGCCAAGCGGGGGGTTGGTGGAGACCCAGTACTTC,CAIRPSGGLVETQYF
TRBJ1-2,few,TRBV3-1,TRBD1,TGTGCCAGCAGCCAGCCAGGACAGGGCCAGGACGGCTACACCTTC,CASSQPGQGQDGYTF
TRBJ2-5,-,TRBV5-1,TRBD2,TGCGCCAGCAGCTTGAGGACGGGGGGGCCGTATGGGGAGCAGTACTTC,CASSLRTGGPYGEQYF
TRBJ2-5,few,TRBV6-6,-,TGTGCCAGCAGTTATCGGGTTGAGGGGGGCAGGGAGACCCAGTACTTC,CASSYRVEGGRETQYF
TRBJ2-5,few,TRBV12-3/TRBV12-4,-,TGTGCCAGCCGGTCACCCCGGGGGGAGACCCAGTACTTC,CASRSPRGETQYF
TRBJ1-1,few,TRBV7-3,-,TGTGCCAGCAGCTTAAACGAAGGGATGGCCACTGAAGCTTTCTTT,CASSLNEGMATEAFF
TRBJ2-7,few,TRBV11-2,-,TGTGCCAGCAGCCAGGTCCAGGGCTTCTACGAGCAGTACTTC,CASSQVQGFYEQYF
TRBJ2-1,-,TRBV29-1,TRBD1,TGCAGCGTCTACGGACAGGGGAGCTCCTACAATGAGCAGTTCTTC,CSVYGQGSSYNEQFF
TRBJ1-2,few,TRBV5-1,TRBD1,TGCGCCAGCAGCGGTATGACAGGGGCCTTCAACTATGGCTACACCTTC,CASSGMTGAFNYGYTF
TRBJ1-2,-,TRBV7-9,-,TGTGCCAGCAGCCCCTCTCTTGGTGGCTACACCTTC,CASSPSLGGYTF
TRBJ2-7,few,TRBV6-5,-,TGTGCCAGCAGTTACTCAGGGGGCTCCTACGAGCAGTACTTC,CASSYSGGSYEQYF
TRBJ1-2,-,TRBV6-5,-,TGTGCCAGCACCACCGCCTCCGGGACCCTTTTATATGGCTACACCTTC,CASTTASGTLLYGYTF
TRBJ2-5,once,TRBV12-3/TRBV12-4,-,TGTGCCAGCAGTTTAGGGGTGGATGGGGACATCGGTAGCGAGACCCAGTACTTC,CASSLGVDGDIGSETQYF